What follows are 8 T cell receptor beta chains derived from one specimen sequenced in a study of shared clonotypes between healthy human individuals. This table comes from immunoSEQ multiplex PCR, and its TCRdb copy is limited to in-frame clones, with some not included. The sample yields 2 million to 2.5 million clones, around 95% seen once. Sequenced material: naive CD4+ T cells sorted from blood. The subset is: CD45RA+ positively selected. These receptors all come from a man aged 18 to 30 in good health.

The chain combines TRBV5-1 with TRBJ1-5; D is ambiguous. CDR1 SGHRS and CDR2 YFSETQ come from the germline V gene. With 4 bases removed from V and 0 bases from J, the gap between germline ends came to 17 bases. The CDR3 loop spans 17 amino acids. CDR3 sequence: CASSPRGLGNSNQPQHF. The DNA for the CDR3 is TGCGCCAGCAGCCCCAGAGGGTTGGGGAATAGCAATCAGCCCCAGCATTTT.

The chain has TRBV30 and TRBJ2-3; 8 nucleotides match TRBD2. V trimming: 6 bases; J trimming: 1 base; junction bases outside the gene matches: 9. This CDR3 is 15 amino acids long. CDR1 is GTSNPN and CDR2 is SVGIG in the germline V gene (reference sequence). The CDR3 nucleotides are TGTGCCTGCGAACCGGGACTAGGAGGCACAGATACGCAGTATTTT. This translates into CACEPGLGGTDTQYF. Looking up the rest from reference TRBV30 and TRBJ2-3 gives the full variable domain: SQTIHQWPATLVQPVGSPLSLECTVEGTSNPNLYWYRQAAGRGLQLLFYSVGIGQISSEVPQNLSASRPQDRQFILSSKKLLLSDSGFYLCACEPGLGGTDTQYFGPGTRLTVL.

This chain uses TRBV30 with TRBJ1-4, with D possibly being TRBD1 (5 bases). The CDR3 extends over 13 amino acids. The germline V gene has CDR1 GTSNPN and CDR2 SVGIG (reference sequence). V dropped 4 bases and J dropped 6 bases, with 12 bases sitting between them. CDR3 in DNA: TGTGCCTGGAACTCAGGGCTTGATGAAAAACTGTTTTTT. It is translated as CAWNSGLDEKLFF. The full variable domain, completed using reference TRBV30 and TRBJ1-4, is SQTIHQWPATLVQPVGSPLSLECTVEGTSNPNLYWYRQAAGRGLQLLFYSVGIGQISSEVPQNLSASRPQDRQFILSSKKLLLSDSGFYLCAWNSGLDEKLFFGSGTQLSVL.

CDR3 in amino acids: CASSPRTGEGTEAFF. The CDR3 DNA follows: TGTGCCAGCTCACCACGGACAGGGGAGGGCACTGAAGCTTTCTTT. The chain recombines TRBV18 with TRBJ1-1, with TRBD1 matching 9 bases. The CDR3 has 15 residues. Germline CDR1 KGHSH, CDR2 LQKENI. V gave up 1 base and J gave up 4 bases; unmatched junction bases: 4.

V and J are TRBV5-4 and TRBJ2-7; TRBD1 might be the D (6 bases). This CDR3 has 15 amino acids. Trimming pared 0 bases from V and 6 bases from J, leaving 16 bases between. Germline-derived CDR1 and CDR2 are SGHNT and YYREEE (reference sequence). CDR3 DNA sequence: TGTGCCAGCAGCTTGGGGGGGCTTAAGACAGGCGAGCAGTACTTC. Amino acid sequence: CASSLGGLKTGEQYF.

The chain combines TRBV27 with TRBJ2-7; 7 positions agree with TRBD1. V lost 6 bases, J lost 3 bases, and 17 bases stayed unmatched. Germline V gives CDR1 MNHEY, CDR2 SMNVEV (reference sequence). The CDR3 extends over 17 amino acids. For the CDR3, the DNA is TGTGCCAGCAGCCCAAAGGGGCCTAGACAGGGTGACTACGAGCAGTACTTC. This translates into CASSPKGPRQGDYEQYF.

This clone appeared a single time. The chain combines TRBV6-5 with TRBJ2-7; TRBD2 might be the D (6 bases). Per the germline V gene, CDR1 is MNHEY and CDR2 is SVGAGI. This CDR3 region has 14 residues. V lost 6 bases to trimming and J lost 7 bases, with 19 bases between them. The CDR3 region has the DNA TGTGCCAGCAGATCCCTCGGCGGGGTAGGGGAGCAGTACTTC. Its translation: CASRSLGGVGEQYF.

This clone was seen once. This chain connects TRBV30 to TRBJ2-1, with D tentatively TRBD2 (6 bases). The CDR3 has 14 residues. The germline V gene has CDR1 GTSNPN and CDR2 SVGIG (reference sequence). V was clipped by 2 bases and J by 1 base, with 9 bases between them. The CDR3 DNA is TGTGCCTGGAGTAATCGGGGGTCCTACAATGAGCAGTTCTTC. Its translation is CAWSNRGSYNEQFF.